Listed here is a single TCR beta chain. Judged by its sample share, this clonotype qualifies as medium-sized (0.01 to 0.1%). There is no known antigen for this receptor. Per-base qualities were not stored, and no clone one base away is much larger. The data belong to a study listed by TCRdb under 2016. About the full investigation: In people whose bodies naturally kept HIV infection under control, the researchers looked into where HIV persistence comes from.

Receptors were amplified or captured by 5' RACE. The reads were generated on an Illumina HiSeq 2000. In TCRdb, the public reads were trimmed at Q25 with fastp and aligned with MiXCR, with productive beta chains retained. Under each unique CDR3 protein, matching rows form one entry showing the most common genes and DNA. In this sample the table shows around 320 distinct CDR3 sequences, more than 5.5% of which occur a single time. The ten largest clones capture about nine tenths of the sample. At the junction V is shortened by 3 bases and J by 9 bases, with 16 bases in between. For CDR1 and CDR2, the germline V gene lists SGHDT and YYEEEE. CDR3 length: 15 amino acids, cysteine to phenylalanine. Only the CDR3 region is kept as DNA, spanning 45 bases read in frame from base 1.

The sample comprised effector memory T cells from blood PBMCs. The sample's cell subset or site label is to be understood as: effector memory CD4+ T cells. The receptor comes from a male donor with HIV. The V and J segments used are TRBV5-6 and TRBJ1-6; the best D guess is TRBD1, with 5 bases matching. The CDR3 region reads CASSYSAGVSSPLHF. The DNA sequence is as follows: TGTGCCAGCAGCTACAGCGCGGGGGTAAGTTCACCCCTCCACTTT. With all but the CDR3 taken from the reference TRBV5-6 and TRBJ1-6 genes, the full variable domain is: DAGVTQSPTHLIKTRGQQVTLRCSPKSGHDTVSWYQQALGQGPQFIFQYYEEEERQRGNFPDRFSGHQFPNYSSELNVNALLLGDSALYLCASSYSAGVSSPLHFGNGTRLTVT.